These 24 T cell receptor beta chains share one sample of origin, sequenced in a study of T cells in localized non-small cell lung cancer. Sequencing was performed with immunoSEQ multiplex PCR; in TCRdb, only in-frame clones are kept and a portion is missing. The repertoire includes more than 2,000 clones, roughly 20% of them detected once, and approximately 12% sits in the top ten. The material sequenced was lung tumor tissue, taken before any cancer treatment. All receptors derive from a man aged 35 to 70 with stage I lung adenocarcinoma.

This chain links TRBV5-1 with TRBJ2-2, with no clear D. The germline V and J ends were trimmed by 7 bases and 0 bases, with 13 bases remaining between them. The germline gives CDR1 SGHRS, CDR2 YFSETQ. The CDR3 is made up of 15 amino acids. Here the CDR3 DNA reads TGCGCCAGCGAACTTGGCAGCGCGAACACCGGGGAGCTGTTTTTT. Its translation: CASELGSANTGELFF.

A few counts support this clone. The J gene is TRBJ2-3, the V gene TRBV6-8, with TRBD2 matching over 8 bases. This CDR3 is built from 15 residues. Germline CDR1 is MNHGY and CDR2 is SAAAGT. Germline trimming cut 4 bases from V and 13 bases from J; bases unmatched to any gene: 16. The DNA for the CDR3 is TGTGCCAGCAGTTCCCGCCGAGCGGGGGAAGACCCGGAGTATTTT. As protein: CASSSRRAGEDPEYF.

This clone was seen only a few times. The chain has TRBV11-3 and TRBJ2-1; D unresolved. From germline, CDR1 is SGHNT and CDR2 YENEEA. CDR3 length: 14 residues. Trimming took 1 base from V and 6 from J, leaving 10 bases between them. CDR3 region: CASSLGASSNEQFF. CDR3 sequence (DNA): TGTGCCAGCAGCTTAGGGGCTAGTTCCAATGAGCAGTTCTTC.

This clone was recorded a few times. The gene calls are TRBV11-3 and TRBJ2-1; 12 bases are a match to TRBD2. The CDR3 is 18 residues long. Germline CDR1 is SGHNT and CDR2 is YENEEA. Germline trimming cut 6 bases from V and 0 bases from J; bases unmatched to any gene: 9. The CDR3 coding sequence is TGTGCCAGCAGGAGGGAAGGACTAGCGGGACACTCCTACAATGAGCAGTTCTTC. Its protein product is CASRREGLAGHSYNEQFF.

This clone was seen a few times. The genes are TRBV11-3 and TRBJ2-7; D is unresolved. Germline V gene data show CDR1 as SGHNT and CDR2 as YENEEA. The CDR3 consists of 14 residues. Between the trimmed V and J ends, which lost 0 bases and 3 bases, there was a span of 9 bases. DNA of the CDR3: TGTGCCAGCAGCTTAGACAGTGGGCTCTACGAGCAGTACTTC. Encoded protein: CASSLDSGLYEQYF.

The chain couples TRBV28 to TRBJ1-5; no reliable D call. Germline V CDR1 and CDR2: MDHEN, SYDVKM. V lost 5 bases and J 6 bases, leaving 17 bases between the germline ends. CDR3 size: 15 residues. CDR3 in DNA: TGTGCCAGCAGTCTGGGCGGTTCCTTAGGTCAGCCCCAGCATTTT. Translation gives CASSLGGSLGQPQHF.

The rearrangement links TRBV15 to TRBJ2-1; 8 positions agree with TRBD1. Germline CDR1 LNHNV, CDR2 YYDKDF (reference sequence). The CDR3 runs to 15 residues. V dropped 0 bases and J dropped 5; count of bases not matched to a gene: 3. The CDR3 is CATSRDWGQDNEQFF. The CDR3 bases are TGTGCCACCAGCAGAGATTGGGGACAGGACAATGAGCAGTTCTTC.

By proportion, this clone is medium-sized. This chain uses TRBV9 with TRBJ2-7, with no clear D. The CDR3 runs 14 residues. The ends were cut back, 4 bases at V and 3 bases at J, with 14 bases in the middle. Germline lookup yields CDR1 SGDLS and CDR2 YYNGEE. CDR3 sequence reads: CASSPSLRYYEQYF. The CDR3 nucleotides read TGTGCCAGCAGCCCGAGCCTAAGATACTACGAGCAGTACTTC. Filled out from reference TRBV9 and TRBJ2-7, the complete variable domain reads DSGVTQTPKHLITATGQRVTLRCSPRSGDLSVYWYQQSLDQGLQFLIQYYNGEERAKGNILERFSAQQFPDLHSELNLSSLELGDSALYFCASSPSLRYYEQYFGPGTRLTVT.

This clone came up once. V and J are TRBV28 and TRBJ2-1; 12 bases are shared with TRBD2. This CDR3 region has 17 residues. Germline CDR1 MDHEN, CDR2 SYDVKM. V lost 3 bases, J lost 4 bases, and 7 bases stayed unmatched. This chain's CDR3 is CASSFGLAGGSYNEQFF. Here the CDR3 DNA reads TGTGCCAGCAGTTTTGGCCTAGCGGGGGGGTCGTACAATGAGCAGTTCTTC.

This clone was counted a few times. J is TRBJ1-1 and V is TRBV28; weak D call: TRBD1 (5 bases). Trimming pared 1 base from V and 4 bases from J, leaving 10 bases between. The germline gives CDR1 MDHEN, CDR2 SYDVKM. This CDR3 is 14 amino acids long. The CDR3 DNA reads TGTGCCAGCAGTTTATCCCACGGGGGCACTGAAGCTTTCTTT. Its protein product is CASSLSHGGTEAFF. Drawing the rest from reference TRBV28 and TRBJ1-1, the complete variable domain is DVKVTQSSRYLVKRTGEKVFLECVQDMDHENMFWYRQDPGLGLRLIYFSYDVKMKEKGDIPEGYSVSREKKERFSLILESASTNQTSMYLCASSLSHGGTEAFFGQGTRLTVV.

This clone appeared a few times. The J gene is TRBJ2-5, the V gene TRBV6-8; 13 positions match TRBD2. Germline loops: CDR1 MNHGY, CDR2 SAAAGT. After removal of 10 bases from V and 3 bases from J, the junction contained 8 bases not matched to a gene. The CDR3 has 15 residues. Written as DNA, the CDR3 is TGTGCCATCAATCGTGGACTAGCGGGAGAAGAGACCCAGTACTTC. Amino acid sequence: CAINRGLAGEETQYF.

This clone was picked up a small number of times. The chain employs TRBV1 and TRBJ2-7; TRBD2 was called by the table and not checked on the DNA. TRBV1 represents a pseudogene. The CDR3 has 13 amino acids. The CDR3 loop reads CASSPSVMYEQYF. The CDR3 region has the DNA TGCGCCAGCAGCCCGAGTGTTATGTACGAGCAGTACTTC.

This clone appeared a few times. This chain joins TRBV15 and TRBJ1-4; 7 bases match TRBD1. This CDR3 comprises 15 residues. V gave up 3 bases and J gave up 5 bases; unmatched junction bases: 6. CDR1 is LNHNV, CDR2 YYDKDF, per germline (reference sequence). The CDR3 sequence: CATSSNRGGNEKLFF. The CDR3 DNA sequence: TGTGCCACCAGCAGTAACAGGGGAGGAAATGAAAAACTGTTTTTT.

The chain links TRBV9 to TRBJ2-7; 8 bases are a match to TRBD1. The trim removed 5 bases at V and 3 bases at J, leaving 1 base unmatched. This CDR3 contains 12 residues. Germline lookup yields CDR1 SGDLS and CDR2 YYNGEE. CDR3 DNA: TGTGCCAGCAGTGGGACAGGCTACGAGCAGTACTTC. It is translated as CASSGTGYEQYF.

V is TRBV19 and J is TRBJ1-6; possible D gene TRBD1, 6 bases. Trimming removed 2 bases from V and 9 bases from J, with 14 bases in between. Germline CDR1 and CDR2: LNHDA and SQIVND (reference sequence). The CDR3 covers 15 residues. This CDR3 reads CASSIYGLGGSPLHF. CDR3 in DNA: TGTGCCAGTAGTATATACGGGCTAGGGGGTTCACCCCTCCACTTT.

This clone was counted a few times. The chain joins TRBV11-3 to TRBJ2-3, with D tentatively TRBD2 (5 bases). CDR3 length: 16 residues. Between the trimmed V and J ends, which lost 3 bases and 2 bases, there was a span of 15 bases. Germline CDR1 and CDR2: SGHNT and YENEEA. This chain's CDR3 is CASSFQGSGVTDTQYF. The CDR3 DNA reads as TGTGCCAGCAGCTTCCAAGGTTCCGGGGTCACAGATACGCAGTATTTT.

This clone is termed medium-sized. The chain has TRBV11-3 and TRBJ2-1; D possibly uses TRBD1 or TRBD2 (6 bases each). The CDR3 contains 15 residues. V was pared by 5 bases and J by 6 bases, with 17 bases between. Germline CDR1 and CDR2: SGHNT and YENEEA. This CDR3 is CASSRGTSRGNEQFF. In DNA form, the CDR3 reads TGTGCCAGCAGCCGGGGAACTAGCAGGGGCAATGAGCAGTTCTTC.

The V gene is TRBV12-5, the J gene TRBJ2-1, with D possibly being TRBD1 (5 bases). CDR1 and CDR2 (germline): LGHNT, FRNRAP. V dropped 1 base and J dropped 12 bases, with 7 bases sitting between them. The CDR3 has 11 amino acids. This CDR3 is CASGLGDRQFF. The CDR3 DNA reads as TGTGCTAGTGGTTTGGGAGACAGGCAGTTCTTC.

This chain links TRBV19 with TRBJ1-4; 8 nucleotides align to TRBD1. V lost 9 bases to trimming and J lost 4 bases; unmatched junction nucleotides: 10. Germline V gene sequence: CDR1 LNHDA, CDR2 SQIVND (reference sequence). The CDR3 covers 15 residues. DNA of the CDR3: TGTGCCAGCTCGGACAGGGCCACCATTAATGAAAAACTGTTTTTT. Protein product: CASSDRATINEKLFF.

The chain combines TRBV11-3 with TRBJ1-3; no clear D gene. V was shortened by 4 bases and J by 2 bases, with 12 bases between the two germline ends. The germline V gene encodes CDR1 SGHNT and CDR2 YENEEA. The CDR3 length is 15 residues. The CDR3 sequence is CASSSDRVPGNTIYF. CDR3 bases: TGTGCCAGCAGCTCTGATCGGGTGCCTGGAAACACCATATATTTT. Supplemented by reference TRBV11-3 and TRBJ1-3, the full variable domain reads EAGVVQSPRYKIIEKKQPVAFWCNPISGHNTLYWYLQNLGQGPELLIRYENEEAVDDSQLPKDRFSAERLKGVDSTLKIQPAELGDSAVYLCASSSDRVPGNTIYFGEGSWLTVV.

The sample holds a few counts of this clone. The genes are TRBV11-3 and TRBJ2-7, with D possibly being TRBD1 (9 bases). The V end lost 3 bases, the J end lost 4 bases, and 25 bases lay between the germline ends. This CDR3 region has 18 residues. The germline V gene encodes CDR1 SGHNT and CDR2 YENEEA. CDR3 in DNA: TGTGCCAGCAGCTTCGGGACAGGGTATGCGGGGGGCATATACGAGCAGTACTTC. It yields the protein CASSFGTGYAGGIYEQYF.

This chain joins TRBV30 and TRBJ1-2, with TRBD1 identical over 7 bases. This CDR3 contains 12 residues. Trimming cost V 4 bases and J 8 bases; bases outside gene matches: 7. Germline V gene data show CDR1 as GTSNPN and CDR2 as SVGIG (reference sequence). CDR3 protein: CAWTTGQWGYTF. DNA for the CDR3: TGTGCCTGGACAACGGGACAGTGGGGCTACACCTTC. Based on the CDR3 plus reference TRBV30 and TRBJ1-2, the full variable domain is SQTIHQWPATLVQPVGSPLSLECTVEGTSNPNLYWYRQAAGRGLQLLFYSVGIGQISSEVPQNLSASRPQDRQFILSSKKLLLSDSGFYLCAWTTGQWGYTFGSGTRLTVV.

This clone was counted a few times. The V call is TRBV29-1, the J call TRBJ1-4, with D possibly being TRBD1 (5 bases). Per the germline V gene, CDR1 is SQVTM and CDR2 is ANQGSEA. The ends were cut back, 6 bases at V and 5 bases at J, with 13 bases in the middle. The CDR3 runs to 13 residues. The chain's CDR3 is CSVLGTLNEKLFF. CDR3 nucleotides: TGCAGCGTCCTCGGGACCCTAAATGAAAAACTGTTTTTT.

The CDR3 DNA is TGTGCCAGCAGCGCAACGGGACGGAGCTACACCTTC. The encoded protein is CASSATGRSYTF. The chain employs TRBV9 and TRBJ1-2, with D maybe TRBD1 (5 bases). CDR3 length equals 12 residues. V lost 3 bases and J lost 9, with 12 bases in between. Germline lookup yields CDR1 SGDLS and CDR2 YYNGEE. The full variable domain, completed using reference TRBV9 and TRBJ1-2, is DSGVTQTPKHLITATGQRVTLRCSPRSGDLSVYWYQQSLDQGLQFLIQYYNGEERAKGNILERFSAQQFPDLHSELNLSSLELGDSALYFCASSATGRSYTFGSGTRLTVV.